The 31 T cell receptor beta chains below all came from one sample that was sequenced in a study of T cell clonotyping in hematopoietic cell transplantation. Time point here: recipient sample about 28 days before transplant, after cytoreduction. Profiling relied on immunoSEQ multiplex PCR, and the TCRdb table lists in-frame clones only, not all of them. The table records under 11,000 clones, more than 85% of them present only once. This specimen was peripheral blood mononuclear cells, taken before stem cell transplant. The receptors here all came from a woman between 40 and 55 years old with acute myeloid leukemia. Some clones in this sample may be carry-over from other donors' samples.

The chain employs TRBV7-9 and TRBJ2-7; 12 bases agree with TRBD1. CDR3 length: 16 amino acids. Germline CDR1 SEHNR, CDR2 FQNEAQ (reference sequence). Trimming at V came to 5 bases and at J to 7 bases, leaving 12 bases not matched to a gene. The CDR3 DNA is TGTGCCAGCAGCCCCCAGAGGGGACAGGGGGCGCGGGAGCAGTACTTC. Its protein product is CASSPQRGQGAREQYF.

The chain carries TRBV5-6 and TRBJ1-1; tentatively, D is TRBD1 (5 bases). Germline V gene data show CDR1 as SGHDT and CDR2 as YYEEEE. The CDR3 runs to 14 residues. The V end was cut by 1 base, the J end by 2 bases, with 9 bases between. CDR3 residues: CASSLWGPNTEAFF. The CDR3 nucleotides read TGTGCCAGCAGCTTGTGGGGCCCTAACACTGAAGCTTTCTTT.

The V gene is TRBV4-2, the J gene TRBJ2-3, with a tentative D call TRBD2 (5 bases). This CDR3 is 16 amino acids long. Per the germline V gene, CDR1 is LGHNA and CDR2 is YNFKEQ. The ends were cut back, 2 bases at V and 0 bases at J, with 12 bases in the middle. This CDR3 is CASSQRGPGSTDTQYF. The CDR3 DNA sequence: TGTGCCAGCAGCCAAAGAGGGCCGGGAAGCACAGATACGCAGTATTTT.

V usage is TRBV10-3 and J usage is TRBJ2-6, with D possibly being TRBD1 (5 bases). This CDR3 region has 17 residues. V was shortened by 8 bases and J by 0 bases, with 17 bases between the two germline ends. Germline V lookup: CDR1 ENHRY, CDR2 SYGVKD. CDR3 protein: CAIARDSANSGANVLTF. CDR3 nucleotides: TGTGCCATCGCGAGAGACAGTGCAAACTCTGGGGCCAACGTCCTGACTTTC.

The rearrangement links TRBV19 to TRBJ2-7; 9 positions agree with TRBD1. The CDR3 has 14 amino acids. Germline CDR1 LNHDA, CDR2 SQIVND (reference sequence). After removal of 7 bases from V and 2 bases from J, the junction contained 6 bases not matched to a gene. The CDR3 nucleotides are TGTGCCAGTAACCCAGGACAGGGGCCCTACGAGCAGTACTTC. It yields the protein CASNPGQGPYEQYF.

V and J are TRBV5-1 and TRBJ2-7; TRBD1 is a possible D gene (6 bases). Germline V gives CDR1 SGHRS, CDR2 YFSETQ. Trimming stripped 2 bases from V and 2 bases from J, with 11 bases between. The CDR3 loop spans 14 amino acids. CDR3 DNA: TGCGCCAGCAGCTTCAGGGGATACCCCTACGAGCAGTACTTC. Translating it yields CASSFRGYPYEQYF.

The CDR3 is CASSSGHRGGYTF. Written as DNA, the CDR3 is TGTGCCAGTAGCTCCGGGCACAGGGGCGGCTACACCTTC. The rearrangement links TRBV25-1 to TRBJ1-2; 7 positions agree with TRBD1. The CDR3 totals 13 residues. V trimming: 9 bases; J trimming: 8 bases; junction bases outside the gene matches: 12. Germline CDR1 reads MGHDK; CDR2 reads SYGVNS.

The chain uses TRBV10-1 and TRBJ2-1; D unresolved. CDR3 length: 13 residues. CDR1 WNHNN and CDR2 SYGVQD come from the germline V gene (reference sequence). The V end lost 3 bases, the J end lost 1 base, and 4 bases lay between the germline ends. The CDR3, as DNA: TGCGCCAGCAGTGAACTTTCCTACAATGAGCAGTTCTTC. Translating gives CASSELSYNEQFF.

The chain links TRBV19 to TRBJ1-3; TRBD1 is a possible D gene (5 bases). Germline V CDR1 and CDR2: LNHDA, SQIVND (reference sequence). This CDR3 region has 16 residues. V was clipped by 0 bases and J by 0 bases, with 9 bases between them. The CDR3 nucleotides are TGTGCCAGTAGTATAGAAGACAGTCGCTCTGGAAACACCATATATTTT. Translating gives CASSIEDSRSGNTIYF.

The J gene is TRBJ2-7, the V gene TRBV9; D possibly uses TRBD1 or TRBD2 (6 bases each). Germline V gives CDR1 SGDLS, CDR2 YYNGEE. V lost 2 bases and J lost 6, with 15 bases in between. This CDR3 is built from 14 residues. CDR3 residues: CASSVTSQGGEQYF. Here the CDR3 DNA reads TGTGCCAGCAGCGTCACCTCACAGGGAGGCGAGCAGTACTTC.

The chain employs TRBV27 and TRBJ2-1; 12 bases fit TRBD2. The CDR3 is made up of 13 amino acids. The germline V gene has CDR1 MNHEY and CDR2 SMNVEV (reference sequence). The J segment lost 12 bases and the V segment lost 4 bases, leaving 4 bases of the junction unmatched. The CDR3 sequence: CASSWTSGTRQFF. CDR3 bases: TGTGCCAGCAGTTGGACTAGCGGGACACGGCAGTTCTTC.

J is TRBJ1-5 and V is TRBV2; weak D call: TRBD1 (6 bases). Looked up from germline, CDR1 is SNHLY and CDR2 is FYNNEI. The CDR3 consists of 14 residues. Trimming shortened V by 3 bases and J by 4 bases, and 10 bases separated the two germline ends. CDR3 residues: CASSEGALNQPQHF. Written as DNA, the CDR3 is TGTGCCAGCAGTGAGGGGGCGCTTAATCAGCCCCAGCATTTT.

The chain employs TRBV7-6 and TRBJ2-1, with TRBD2 identical over 9 bases. The V and J ends lost 0 bases and 7 bases, in that order; junction bases with no gene match: 10. The CDR3 is 17 residues long. The germline gives CDR1 SGHVS, CDR2 FNYEAQ. As DNA, the CDR3 is TGTGCCAGCAGCTTAGCTGGGGGGCTAGCGGGAATAAATGAGCAGTTCTTC. Amino acid sequence: CASSLAGGLAGINEQFF.

The rearrangement links TRBV7-9 to TRBJ2-3, with D perhaps being TRBD1 or TRBD2 (5 bases each). V lost 4 bases to trimming and J lost 4 bases, with 12 bases between them. This CDR3 contains 14 residues. From germline, CDR1 is SEHNR and CDR2 FQNEAQ (reference sequence). CDR3 sequence reads: CASSSSRGPDTQYF. CDR3 in DNA: TGTGCCAGCAGCTCCAGCCGGGGCCCAGATACGCAGTATTTT.

The gene calls are TRBV5-6 and TRBJ1-2; D not certain. The germline V gene encodes CDR1 SGHDT and CDR2 YYEEEE. This CDR3 has 15 amino acids. Trimming took 0 bases from V and 0 from J, leaving 9 bases between them. CDR3 amino acids: CASSLGGNSNYGYTF. The CDR3 coding sequence is TGTGCCAGCAGCTTGGGAGGGAATTCTAACTATGGCTACACCTTC.

This rearrangement joins TRBV14 to TRBJ1-2, with D possibly being TRBD1 (6 bases). Germline assignment: CDR1 SGHDN and CDR2 FVKESK. There are 14 residues in the CDR3. Trimming took 4 bases from V and 2 from J, leaving 11 bases between them. The CDR3 protein is CASSPRRGNYGYTF. The CDR3 DNA reads as TGTGCCAGCAGCCCCCGCAGGGGAAACTATGGCTACACCTTC.

The CDR3 DNA reads as TGTGCCATCAAGGAGGGGGCCGGTGGCTACACCTTC. Translating gives CAIKEGAGGYTF. The genes are TRBV10-3 and TRBJ1-2; 7 bases are shared with TRBD1. The CDR3 covers 12 residues. With 7 bases clipped from V and 7 bases from J, the junction kept 6 bases outside the gene matches. Germline lookup yields CDR1 ENHRY and CDR2 SYGVKD.

The V and J genes are TRBV9 and TRBJ2-2, with D unresolved. Looked up from germline, CDR1 is SGDLS and CDR2 is YYNGEE. CDR3 length: 13 amino acids. The ends were cut back, 4 bases at V and 3 bases at J, with 7 bases in the middle. The CDR3 spells CASSPWHTGELFF. DNA of the CDR3: TGTGCCAGCAGCCCTTGGCACACCGGGGAGCTGTTTTTT.

The chain recombines TRBV5-8 with TRBJ1-2; TRBD1 might be the D (5 bases). V lost 1 base and J 0 bases, leaving 16 bases between the germline ends. From germline, CDR1 is SGHTS and CDR2 YDEGEE. The CDR3 has 17 residues. The CDR3 is CASSLFDTGDANYGYTF. CDR3 coding DNA: TGTGCCAGCAGCTTGTTTGATACAGGCGATGCTAACTATGGCTACACCTTC.

The J gene is TRBJ1-4, the V gene TRBV5-6; no firm D call. V lost 4 bases and J 8 bases, leaving 9 bases between the germline ends. Germline lookup yields CDR1 SGHDT and CDR2 YYEEEE. There are 12 residues in the CDR3. The CDR3 spells CASSRRAEKLFF. CDR3 in DNA: TGTGCCAGCAGCCGCCGGGCAGAAAAACTGTTTTTT.

V is TRBV7-2 and J is TRBJ2-1, with no clear D. V lost 1 base and J 8 bases, leaving 6 bases between the germline ends. This CDR3 region has 12 residues. Germline V gives CDR1 SGHTA, CDR2 FQGNSA. The CDR3 DNA reads TGTGCCAGCAGCTTAGGGGTCTATGAGCAGTTCTTC. It is translated as CASSLGVYEQFF.

The J gene is TRBJ2-5, the V gene TRBV4-1, with D perhaps given as TRBD1 or TRBD2 (5 bases each). The CDR3 has 15 amino acids. The V gene's germline CDR1 is MGHRA and CDR2 YSYEKL. Trimming shortened V by 7 bases and J by 3 bases, and 18 bases separated the two germline ends. The CDR3, as DNA: TGCGCCAGCACCTTCTCTTGGGACGGAAAAGAGACCCAGTACTTC. Residues: CASTFSWDGKETQYF.

The J gene is TRBJ1-1, the V gene TRBV11-3; D possibly corresponds to TRBD1 (5 bases). Germline CDR1 and CDR2: SGHNT and YENEEA. The V and J ends lost 4 bases and 6 bases respectively, with 12 bases between them. This CDR3 region has 13 residues. CDR3: CASSWDSSAEAFF. In DNA, the CDR3 is TGTGCCAGCAGCTGGGACTCTAGCGCTGAAGCTTTCTTT.

The chain employs TRBV19 and TRBJ2-7; 8 bases are a match to TRBD2. V lost 3 bases and J lost 3; bases outside the gene matches: 22. Germline-derived CDR1 and CDR2 are LNHDA and SQIVND (reference sequence). The CDR3 runs 20 residues. This CDR3 is CASSMSLRSRTDGGGYEQYF. For the CDR3, the DNA is TGTGCCAGTAGTATGTCTTTGCGGAGCCGGACAGACGGGGGGGGCTACGAGCAGTACTTC.

The chain uses TRBV29-1 and TRBJ2-1; TRBD2 agrees at 7 bases. CDR1 and CDR2 (germline): SQVTM, ANQGSEA. The CDR3 is 15 amino acids. With V trimmed by 0 bases and J by 7 bases, 9 bases remained unmatched. CDR3: CSVEDRTRMANEQFF. CDR3 in DNA: TGCAGCGTTGAAGACCGGACTAGGATGGCGAATGAGCAGTTCTTC.

The chain recombines TRBV12-5 with TRBJ1-2; tentative D call: TRBD1 (5 bases). The length of the CDR3 is 15 residues. Germline V lookup: CDR1 LGHNT, CDR2 FRNRAP. The ends were cut back, 2 bases at V and 8 bases at J, with 18 bases in the middle. Written as DNA, the CDR3 is TGTGCTAGTGGTTTGTTTACCCGACGGGGGGAAGGCTACACCTTC. Protein: CASGLFTRRGEGYTF. The whole variable domain, filled in from reference TRBV12-5 and TRBJ1-2, reads DARVTQTPRHKVTEMGQEVTMRCQPILGHNTVFWYRQTMMQGLELLAYFRNRAPLDDSGMPKDRFSAEMPDATLATLKIQPSEPRDSAVYFCASGLFTRRGEGYTFGSGTRLTVV.

This chain links TRBV7-8 with TRBJ2-7, with TRBD1 as a possible D gene (6 bases). Trimming stripped 5 bases from V and 2 bases from J, with 13 bases between. The CDR3 loop spans 14 amino acids. Germline values: CDR1 SGHVS, CDR2 FQNEAQ. CDR3 sequence reads: CASSKPGTPYEQYF. The CDR3 DNA is TGTGCCAGCAGCAAACCCGGGACACCCTACGAGCAGTACTTC.

This clone was picked up one time. The chain combines TRBV25-1 with TRBJ2-2; the match to TRBD2 covers 13 bases. This CDR3 is built from 18 residues. The V segment lost 4 bases and the J segment 4 bases; nucleotides outside the gene matches: 9. Looked up from germline, CDR1 is MGHDK and CDR2 is SYGVNS. The CDR3 is CASSGTSGRSLSTGELFF. The CDR3 DNA reads TGTGCCAGCAGTGGGACTAGCGGGAGATCGTTGAGCACCGGGGAGCTGTTTTTT.

V is TRBV7-9 and J is TRBJ2-5; no clear D gene. Trimming pared 6 bases from V and 5 bases from J, leaving 4 bases between. The CDR3 contains 10 residues. Germline V gene data show CDR1 as SEHNR and CDR2 as FQNEAQ (reference sequence). In nucleotides, the CDR3 is TGTGCCAGCAGGGGTGAGACCCAGTACTTC. As protein: CASRGETQYF.

V is TRBV10-2 and J is TRBJ2-7; 9 nucleotides align to TRBD2. Trimming at V came to 5 bases and at J to 4 bases, leaving 9 bases not matched to a gene. The CDR3 is made up of 15 amino acids. The germline V gene has CDR1 WSHSY and CDR2 SAAADI. The CDR3 DNA reads as TGCGCCAGCAGTCATGGGGCTAGCGGGATTTACGAGCAGTACTTC. It codes for CASSHGASGIYEQYF.

The J gene is TRBJ2-7, the V gene TRBV7-2; D unclear. The CDR3 loop spans 14 amino acids. With 0 bases removed from V and 2 bases from J, the gap between germline ends came to 8 bases. Germline loops: CDR1 SGHTA, CDR2 FQGNSA. For the CDR3, the DNA is TGTGCCAGCAGCTTAGCGGGATCCCCCTACGAGCAGTACTTC. Its protein is CASSLAGSPYEQYF.